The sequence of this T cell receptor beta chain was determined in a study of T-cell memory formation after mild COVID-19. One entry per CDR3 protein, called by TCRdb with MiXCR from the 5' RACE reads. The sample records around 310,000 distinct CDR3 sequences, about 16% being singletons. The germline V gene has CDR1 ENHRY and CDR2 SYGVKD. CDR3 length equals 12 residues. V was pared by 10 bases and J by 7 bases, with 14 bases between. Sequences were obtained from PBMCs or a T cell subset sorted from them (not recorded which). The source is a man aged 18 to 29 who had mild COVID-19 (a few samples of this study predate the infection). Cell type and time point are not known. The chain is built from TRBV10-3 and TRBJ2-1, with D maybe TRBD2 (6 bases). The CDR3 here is CATTGGENEQFF. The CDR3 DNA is TGTGCCACCACAGGCGGGGAAAATGAGCAGTTCTTC.